This TCR beta chain was sequenced during a study of blood T cell repertoires in COVID-19. On the study more broadly: The analysed material was cDNA or gDNA that came from T cells, B-cell-depleted T cells, or PBMCs.

Clones were read by immunoSEQ multiplex PCR, and TCRdb kept only the in-frame ones, dropping some. The data hold fewer than 200,000 clones, with around four fifths observed a single time. From germline, CDR1 is SEHNR and CDR2 FQNEAQ (reference sequence). This CDR3 is 12 amino acids long. Deletions cut 5 bases from V and 5 bases from J, with 9 bases between. Cohorts were assigned according to the clinical history that participants reported. What the recovered Cohort 3 donors had was two negative PCRs, clearance, or symptom resolution. This TCR was recovered from a woman aged 45-65 years who had recovered from COVID-19. Sequenced: PBMCs or T cells enriched from blood (not recorded which). The chain employs TRBV7-9 and TRBJ2-5; weak D call: TRBD1 (6 bases). CDR3 sequence reads: CASSNRGETQYF. CDR3 nucleotides: TGTGCCAGCAGCAATAGGGGGGAGACCCAGTACTTC.